Below are 30 T cell receptor beta chains sequenced from a single sample in a study of neoadjuvant anti-PD-1 for oral cavity cancer. As for time point: after neoadjuvant nivolumab, at surgical resection. Some clones are missing from TCRdb's copy, which holds only in-frame ones; the method was immunoSEQ multiplex PCR. The table includes roughly 14,000 clones, 65% to 75% detected once. Sequenced here: PBMCs, sampled after nivolumab (anti-PD-1) treatment. Receptors originate from a person between 40 and 79 years old with oral cavity squamous cell carcinoma.

The chain employs TRBV2 and TRBJ2-3; 10 positions match TRBD2. Per germline, CDR1 SNHLY and CDR2 FYNNEI. V gave up 1 base and J gave up 7 bases; unmatched junction bases: 11. This CDR3 has 17 amino acids. CDR3 coding DNA: TGTGCCAGCAGTGAAGGGGGGGGTAGCGGGAGGATGAATACGCAGTATTTT. This gives the protein CASSEGGGSGRMNTQYF.

The chain couples TRBV7-3 to TRBJ2-1; TRBD2 matches 13 bases. Trimming cost V 5 bases and J 2 bases; bases outside gene matches: 6. CDR1 is SGHTA and CDR2 is FQGTGA in the germline V gene. The CDR3 covers 17 residues. For the CDR3, the DNA is TGTGCCAGCAGCCCGGGACTAGCGGGATCTCCCTACAATGAGCAGTTCTTC. Its translation is CASSPGLAGSPYNEQFF.

The J gene is TRBJ1-5, the V gene TRBV4-1; maybe TRBD1 (6 bases). V lost 1 base and J 2 bases, leaving 21 bases between the germline ends. This CDR3 is 19 amino acids long. From germline, CDR1 is MGHRA and CDR2 YSYEKL. As DNA, the CDR3 is TGCGCCAGCAGCCAAGTACCGGGGGGGCCTGGGCACGGCAATCAGCCCCAGCATTTT. Amino acid sequence: CASSQVPGGPGHGNQPQHF.

The chain uses TRBV9 and TRBJ2-3; TRBD2 agrees at 9 bases. V dropped 4 bases and J dropped 2; count of bases not matched to a gene: 5. The CDR3 has 15 amino acids. Per the germline V gene, CDR1 is SGDLS and CDR2 is YYNGEE. CDR3 DNA sequence: TGTGCCAGCAGCCCTCGACTAGCGGTCACAGATACGCAGTATTTT. Translation gives CASSPRLAVTDTQYF.

The J gene is TRBJ2-2, the V gene TRBV6-6; D might be TRBD1 (5 bases). The CDR3 is 13 amino acids. The V end was cut by 7 bases, the J end by 6 bases, with 12 bases between. CDR1 is MNHNY and CDR2 is SVGAGI in the germline V gene (reference sequence). The CDR3 protein is CASKEGVSGELFF. DNA of the CDR3: TGTGCCAGCAAGGAAGGGGTGTCCGGGGAGCTGTTTTTT.

J is TRBJ2-3 and V is TRBV6-5, with D uncertain. The ends were cut back, 0 bases at V and 5 bases at J, with 12 bases in the middle. The CDR3 is 15 amino acids. Germline V gives CDR1 MNHEY, CDR2 SVGAGI. The CDR3 here is CASSYSPWTLDTQYF. The DNA for the CDR3 is TGTGCCAGCAGTTACTCGCCTTGGACGTTAGATACGCAGTATTTT.

The chain joins TRBV2 to TRBJ2-1, with a tentative D call TRBD2 (5 bases). V lost 11 bases to trimming and J lost 5 bases, with 19 bases between them. The length of the CDR3 is 14 residues. Germline V lookup: CDR1 SNHLY, CDR2 FYNNEI. In DNA, the CDR3 is TGTGCCGGAAGAGACCCGGGGATCCACAATGAGCAGTTCTTC. It yields the protein CAGRDPGIHNEQFF.

This chain links TRBV7-8 with TRBJ2-3, with 16 bases identical to TRBD2. The junction had 20 bases not matched to a gene; V was cut back by 5 bases and J by 3 bases. This CDR3 region has 22 residues. Looked up from germline, CDR1 is SGHVS and CDR2 is FQNEAQ. The CDR3 DNA follows: TGTGCCAGCAGCCCCGACAGGACCGGGACTAGCGGGAGGGGATCGACTACAGATACGCAGTATTTT. It encodes CASSPDRTGTSGRGSTTDTQYF.

The V gene is TRBV25-1, the J gene TRBJ2-7; D remains unclear. V was clipped by 1 base and J by 0 bases, with 13 bases between them. This CDR3 spans 16 amino acids. Germline CDR1 MGHDK, CDR2 SYGVNS. The CDR3: CASSESVAPSSYEQYF. The CDR3 DNA sequence: TGTGCCAGCAGTGAATCGGTAGCCCCCAGCTCCTACGAGCAGTACTTC.

This clone was observed a handful of times. This chain connects TRBV2 to TRBJ1-1; TRBD1 is a possible D gene (6 bases). V was pared by 4 bases and J by 7 bases, with 10 bases between. Germline V gene data show CDR1 as SNHLY and CDR2 as FYNNEI. CDR3 size: 12 residues. The CDR3 reads CASSVTGNEAFF. CDR3 bases: TGTGCCAGCAGTGTGACAGGTAATGAAGCTTTCTTT.

The chain uses TRBV10-2 and TRBJ2-4, with D maybe TRBD1 (6 bases). With 4 bases removed from V and 0 bases from J, the gap between germline ends came to 13 bases. The CDR3 is 16 amino acids. Germline V gene data show CDR1 as WSHSY and CDR2 as SAAADI. CDR3 sequence (DNA): TGCGCCAGCAGTGTGCAGGGGAGTCTAGCCAAAAACATTCAGTACTTC. This sequence encodes CASSVQGSLAKNIQYF.

The chain employs TRBV7-2 and TRBJ2-7, with 7 bases that match TRBD2. This CDR3 region has 13 residues. Germline CDR1 SGHTA, CDR2 FQGNSA. Unmatched junction bases numbered 3, after V lost 1 base and J lost 6 bases. The CDR3 reads CASSLGGGVEQYF. The CDR3 DNA sequence: TGTGCCAGCAGCTTAGGTGGGGGGGTCGAGCAGTACTTC.

This chain connects TRBV15 to TRBJ2-2; no firm D call. From germline, CDR1 is LNHNV and CDR2 YYDKDF (reference sequence). With 1 base removed from V and 6 bases from J, the gap between germline ends came to 3 bases. The CDR3 has 12 residues. This CDR3 reads CATSRVAGELFF. The CDR3 DNA reads as TGTGCCACCAGCAGAGTGGCCGGGGAGCTGTTTTTT.

The V and J genes are TRBV15 and TRBJ1-2; 11 positions match TRBD1. Germline values: CDR1 LNHNV, CDR2 YYDKDF (reference sequence). The V segment lost 3 bases and the J segment 2 bases; nucleotides outside the gene matches: 2. This CDR3 comprises 15 residues. The CDR3 DNA is TGTGCCACCAGCAGCGGGACAGGGGGAAACTATGGCTACACCTTC. This codes for CATSSGTGGNYGYTF.

V gene TRBV7-8 combines with J gene TRBJ2-7, with TRBD2 matching over 8 bases. V was pared by 1 base and J by 2 bases, with 4 bases of the junction left unmatched. Germline CDR1 SGHVS, CDR2 FQNEAQ. CDR3 length: 15 residues. Here the CDR3 DNA reads TGTGCCAGCAGCTTAGTTGGTAGCGGGGCCTACGAGCAGTACTTC. Protein sequence: CASSLVGSGAYEQYF.

This clone has just one count. This chain joins TRBV6-1 and TRBJ1-3; D is possibly TRBD1 (5 bases). V gave up 6 bases and J gave up 1 base, with 10 bases separating them. The germline V gene has CDR1 MNHNS and CDR2 SASEGT. This CDR3 has 14 residues. The CDR3 loop is CASSRDRSGNTIYF. The DNA of the CDR3 is TGTGCCAGCAGCAGGGATCGGTCTGGAAACACCATATATTTT.

The rearrangement uses TRBV7-8 and TRBJ1-1; a possible D gene is TRBD1 (6 bases). The CDR3 length is 15 residues. V was clipped by 1 base and J by 4 bases, with 13 bases between them. Germline values: CDR1 SGHVS, CDR2 FQNEAQ. The CDR3 reads CASSLVGGVGTEAFF. CDR3 in DNA: TGTGCCAGCAGCTTAGTTGGGGGCGTGGGCACTGAAGCTTTCTTT.

The CDR3: CATSQRRGTADTQYF. Written as DNA, the CDR3 is TGTGCCACCAGCCAGAGGAGGGGGACGGCAGATACGCAGTATTTT. The chain links TRBV15 to TRBJ2-3; D tentatively fits TRBD1 or TRBD2 (6 bases each). CDR1 is LNHNV and CDR2 is YYDKDF in the germline V gene (reference sequence). The CDR3 is 15 residues long. Trimming stripped 5 bases from V and 4 bases from J, with 16 bases between.

The chain employs TRBV14 and TRBJ2-5; TRBD2 might be the D (6 bases). Germline lookup yields CDR1 SGHDN and CDR2 FVKESK. This CDR3 is built from 11 residues. Trimming removed 1 base at V and 13 bases at J, with 10 bases between. In nucleotides, the CDR3 is TGTGCCAGCAGCCAAGTGAGGAGGGTGTACTTC. Translated: CASSQVRRVYF.

This clone was seen a single time. The rearrangement links TRBV28 to TRBJ2-7; a weak D match, TRBD2 (6 bases). The V end lost 4 bases, the J end lost 5 bases, and 18 bases lay between the germline ends. The CDR3 consists of 15 residues. Germline V gives CDR1 MDHEN, CDR2 SYDVKM. This CDR3 reads CASSSLATVSNEQYF. In DNA form, the CDR3 reads TGTGCCAGCAGTTCCCTAGCGACGGTTAGTAACGAGCAGTACTTC.

This sequence joins TRBV4-1 and TRBJ2-3; unclear D gene. CDR1 and CDR2 from the germline V gene are MGHRA and YSYEKL. V lost 0 bases to trimming and J lost 5 bases, with 18 bases between them. The CDR3 extends over 17 amino acids. CDR3 in amino acids: CASSQESLSPVGDTQYF. In DNA form, the CDR3 reads TGCGCCAGCAGCCAAGAAAGTTTAAGCCCCGTCGGAGATACGCAGTATTTT.

The chain joins TRBV6-5 to TRBJ1-3; D gene uncertain. The germline V gene encodes CDR1 MNHEY and CDR2 SVGAGI. Trimming took 8 bases from V and 0 from J, leaving 11 bases between them. The CDR3 length is 14 residues. The CDR3 nucleotides are TGTGCCAGCCGAATTTATAGCTCTGGAAACACCATATATTTT. Amino acids: CASRIYSSGNTIYF.

CDR3 sequence reads: CASSETDSGNTIYF. The CDR3 DNA sequence: TGCGCCAGCAGTGAGACAGACTCTGGAAACACCATATATTTT. This rearrangement joins TRBV10-2 to TRBJ1-3; D is unresolved. Per the germline V gene, CDR1 is WSHSY and CDR2 is SAAADI. The germline V and J ends were trimmed by 2 bases and 0 bases, with 5 bases remaining between them. CDR3 length: 14 residues.

This chain links TRBV21-1 with TRBJ2-7; no check of the table's D call, TRBD1, against the DNA was made. TRBV21-1 is a recognized pseudogene. CDR3 length equals 12 residues. CDR3 loop: CARYRKPYEQYF. The CDR3 DNA follows: TGTGCCAGGTACAGAAAACCTTACGAGCAGTACTTC.

V usage is TRBV30 and J usage is TRBJ2-7, with D possibly being TRBD1 or TRBD2 (5 bases each). The CDR3 loop spans 15 amino acids. Germline CDR1 is GTSNPN and CDR2 is SVGIG (reference sequence). With 3 bases removed from V and 0 bases from J, the gap between germline ends came to 15 bases. DNA for the CDR3: TGTGCCTGGAGCCGGGGACGGATCTTCTCCTACGAGCAGTACTTC. Protein sequence: CAWSRGRIFSYEQYF.

The chain recombines TRBV7-8 with TRBJ2-1; TRBD2 is a possible D gene (6 bases). This CDR3 spans 15 amino acids. Between the trimmed V and J ends, which lost 3 bases and 0 bases, there was a span of 9 bases. Germline V CDR1 and CDR2: SGHVS, FQNEAQ. The CDR3 protein is CASSLGTFSYNEQFF. CDR3 in DNA: TGTGCCAGCAGCTTGGGGACTTTCTCCTACAATGAGCAGTTCTTC.

This clone has more than one count but fewer than ten. This chain uses TRBV28 with TRBJ1-2, with D maybe TRBD1 (5 bases). The CDR3 contains 14 residues. V was trimmed by 6 bases and J by 5 bases, leaving 16 bases between them. CDR1 and CDR2 (germline): MDHEN, SYDVKM. This CDR3 is CASSTRGSIYGYTF. The CDR3 bases are TGTGCCAGCAGCACGAGGGGCAGCATATATGGCTACACCTTC.

DNA of the CDR3: TGTGCCAGCAGCCGCGGACTAGCGGGAGGGCATGAGCAGTTCTTC. It encodes CASSRGLAGGHEQFF. The rearrangement links TRBV11-3 to TRBJ2-1; TRBD2 aligns across 15 bases. The V segment lost 5 bases and the J segment 8 bases; nucleotides outside the gene matches: 4. The germline gives CDR1 SGHNT, CDR2 YENEEA. The CDR3 contains 15 residues.

This clone was seen more than once but under ten times. The rearrangement links TRBV18 to TRBJ2-7; D is ambiguous. This CDR3 has 14 residues. Trimming left V 3 bases short and J 3 bases short, with 12 bases between. CDR1 KGHSH and CDR2 LQKENI come from the germline V gene. CDR3 sequence (DNA): TGTGCCAGCTCACCGGGGATTCAGGTCTACGAGCAGTACTTC. Protein sequence: CASSPGIQVYEQYF.

The V and J genes are TRBV30 and TRBJ2-5, with 7 bases that match TRBD1. This CDR3 is built from 16 residues. Germline V lookup: CDR1 GTSNPN, CDR2 SVGIG (reference sequence). V dropped 0 bases and J dropped 2; count of bases not matched to a gene: 9. The CDR3 here is CAWSVPNRGSQETQYF. DNA for the CDR3: TGTGCCTGGAGTGTCCCAAACAGGGGTAGTCAAGAGACCCAGTACTTC.